The rows below give T cell receptor beta chains drawn from one sample of a study of blood T cell repertoires in COVID-19. Assay: immunoSEQ multiplex PCR; the TCRdb copy retains only in-frame clones and omits some. The sample lists under 150,000 clones; roughly 79% were seen once. The sequenced sample was peripheral blood. The receptors were sampled from a human donor with acute or convalescent COVID-19. The donor label of this sample is uncertain. Each CDR3 is given with its conserved first and last residue. Fields, in order: D gene, V gene, clone size, J gene, CDR3 protein, CDR3 DNA. The D gene is left open where the match is weak. For some rows the clone size is stated as once, few or many, or as a class when expanded; others skip it.

D gene: TRBD1
V gene: TRBV19
clone size: -
J gene: TRBJ1-5
CDR3 protein: CASNMWRTGILNQPQHF
CDR3 DNA: TGTGCCAGTAACATGTGGAGGACAGGGATCCTCAATCAGCCCCAGCATTTT

D gene: -
V gene: TRBV6-5
clone size: once
J gene: TRBJ1-6
CDR3 protein: CASRSQGSYNSPLHF
CDR3 DNA: TGTGCCAGCAGGTCCCAGGGTTCCTATAATTCACCCCTCCACTTT

D gene: -
V gene: TRBV5-1
clone size: -
J gene: TRBJ2-2
CDR3 protein: CASSLAVAVDTGELFF
CDR3 DNA: TGCGCCAGCAGCTTGGCGGTAGCTGTTGACACCGGGGAGCTGTTTTTT

D gene: TRBD1
V gene: TRBV5-1
clone size: -
J gene: TRBJ1-6
CDR3 protein: CASSFFSGGDPTSPYNSPLHF
CDR3 DNA: TGCGCCAGCAGCTTCTTTTCAGGGGGCGATCCCACATCTCCCTATAATTCACCCCTCCACTTT

D gene: -
V gene: TRBV24-1
clone size: -
J gene: TRBJ1-1
CDR3 protein: CATSDSRNEAFF
CDR3 DNA: TGTGCCACCAGTGATTCGAGGAATGAAGCTTTCTTT

D gene: -
V gene: TRBV27
clone size: -
J gene: TRBJ2-1
CDR3 protein: CASKGGAEQFF
CDR3 DNA: TGTGCCAGCAAAGGAGGGGCTGAGCAGTTCTTC

D gene: -
V gene: TRBV6-5
clone size: -
J gene: TRBJ2-4
CDR3 protein: CASRGTDIQYF
CDR3 DNA: TGTGCCAGCCGGGGGACGGACATTCAGTACTTC

D gene: -
V gene: TRBV11-2
clone size: -
J gene: TRBJ1-1
CDR3 protein: CASSAEGGKRAFF
CDR3 DNA: TGTGCCAGCAGCGCCGAGGGGGGGAAGAGGGCTTTCTTT

D gene: -
V gene: TRBV20-1
clone size: once
J gene: TRBJ2-1
CDR3 protein: CSASRYNEQFF
CDR3 DNA: TGCAGTGCTAGCCGCTACAATGAGCAGTTCTTC

D gene: -
V gene: TRBV2
clone size: once
J gene: TRBJ1-1
CDR3 protein: CASTGWTEAFF
CDR3 DNA: TGTGCCAGCACAGGGTGGACTGAAGCTTTCTTT

D gene: TRBD1
V gene: TRBV19
clone size: -
J gene: TRBJ1-6
CDR3 protein: CASNPGQVSNSPLHF
CDR3 DNA: TGTGCCAGTAACCCGGGACAGGTTAGCAATTCACCCCTCCACTTT

D gene: TRBD1
V gene: TRBV20-1
clone size: -
J gene: TRBJ2-2
CDR3 protein: CSASCRGLGGELFF
CDR3 DNA: TGCAGTGCTAGTTGCAGGGGGCTCGGCGGGGAGCTGTTTTTT

D gene: -
V gene: TRBV6-6
clone size: -
J gene: TRBJ2-4
CDR3 protein: CASTDVGGNIQYF
CDR3 DNA: TGTGCCAGCACAGACGTTGGAGGAAACATTCAGTACTTC

D gene: -
V gene: TRBV5-5
clone size: -
J gene: TRBJ2-2
CDR3 protein: CASSGPRGTGELFF
CDR3 DNA: TGTGCCAGCAGCGGACCCCGAGGGACCGGGGAGCTGTTTTTT

D gene: TRBD1
V gene: TRBV5-6
clone size: few
J gene: TRBJ1-1
CDR3 protein: CASSLGQGVAEAFF
CDR3 DNA: TGTGCCAGCAGCCTCGGACAGGGGGTAGCTGAAGCTTTCTTT

D gene: TRBD1
V gene: TRBV24-1
clone size: -
J gene: TRBJ2-3
CDR3 protein: CATSDGTGGLSDTQYF
CDR3 DNA: TGTGCCACCAGTGATGGGACAGGGGGGCTCTCAGATACGCAGTATTTT

D gene: -
V gene: TRBV5-6
clone size: -
J gene: TRBJ2-5
CDR3 protein: CASSLPGFEETQYF
CDR3 DNA: TGTGCCAGCAGCTTGCCGGGGTTCGAGGAGACCCAGTACTTC

D gene: -
V gene: TRBV7-9
clone size: -
J gene: TRBJ1-1
CDR3 protein: CASSLLTGTEAFF
CDR3 DNA: TGTGCCAGCAGCCTCTTAACGGGGACTGAAGCTTTCTTT

D gene: TRBD1
V gene: TRBV7-9
clone size: -
J gene: TRBJ1-4
CDR3 protein: CASSSNRGLDEKLFF
CDR3 DNA: TGTGCCAGCAGTTCAAACAGGGGATTGGATGAAAAACTGTTTTTT

D gene: -
V gene: TRBV4-1
clone size: once
J gene: TRBJ2-7
CDR3 protein: CASSQGEGRQVYEQYF
CDR3 DNA: TGCGCCAGCAGCCAAGGGGAGGGCCGACAGGTCTACGAGCAGTACTTC

D gene: -
V gene: TRBV21-1
clone size: -
J gene: TRBJ2-5
CDR3 protein: CASSKALVKRETQYF
CDR3 DNA: TGTGCCAGCAGCAAAGCGCTTGTCAAGCGGGAGACCCAGTACTTC

D gene: -
V gene: TRBV4-2
clone size: -
J gene: TRBJ2-2
CDR3 protein: CASSQDGQISGELFF
CDR3 DNA: TGTGCCAGCAGCCAAGACGGACAGATTAGCGGGGAGCTGTTTTTT

D gene: TRBD2
V gene: TRBV13
clone size: once
J gene: TRBJ2-3
CDR3 protein: CASSSQASGPPDTQYF
CDR3 DNA: TGTGCCAGCAGCTCCCAGGCTAGCGGTCCTCCCGATACGCAGTATTTT

D gene: -
V gene: TRBV6-5
clone size: -
J gene: TRBJ1-1
CDR3 protein: CASSYDRRNTEAFF
CDR3 DNA: TGTGCCAGCAGTTACGACAGACGGAACACTGAAGCTTTCTTT

D gene: TRBD1
V gene: TRBV24-1
clone size: -
J gene: TRBJ2-5
CDR3 protein: CAASGMTGSETQYF
CDR3 DNA: TGTGCCGCCTCCGGTATGACAGGGTCCGAGACCCAGTACTTC

D gene: TRBD1
V gene: TRBV7-8
clone size: -
J gene: TRBJ1-1
CDR3 protein: CASSLFRDSMNTEAFF
CDR3 DNA: TGTGCCAGCAGCTTGTTCCGGGACAGCATGAACACTGAAGCTTTCTTT